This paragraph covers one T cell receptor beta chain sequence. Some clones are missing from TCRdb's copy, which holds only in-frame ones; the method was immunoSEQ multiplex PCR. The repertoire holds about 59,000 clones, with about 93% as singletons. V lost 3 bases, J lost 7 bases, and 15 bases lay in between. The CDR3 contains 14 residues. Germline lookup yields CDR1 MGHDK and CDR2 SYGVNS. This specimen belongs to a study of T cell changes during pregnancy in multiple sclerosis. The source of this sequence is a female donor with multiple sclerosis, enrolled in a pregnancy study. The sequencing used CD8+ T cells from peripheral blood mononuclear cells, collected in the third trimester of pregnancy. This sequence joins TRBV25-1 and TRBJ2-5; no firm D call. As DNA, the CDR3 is TGTGCCAGCAGTGAGGGTAGGAGTTTGGCGACCCAGTACTTC. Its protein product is CASSEGRSLATQYF.